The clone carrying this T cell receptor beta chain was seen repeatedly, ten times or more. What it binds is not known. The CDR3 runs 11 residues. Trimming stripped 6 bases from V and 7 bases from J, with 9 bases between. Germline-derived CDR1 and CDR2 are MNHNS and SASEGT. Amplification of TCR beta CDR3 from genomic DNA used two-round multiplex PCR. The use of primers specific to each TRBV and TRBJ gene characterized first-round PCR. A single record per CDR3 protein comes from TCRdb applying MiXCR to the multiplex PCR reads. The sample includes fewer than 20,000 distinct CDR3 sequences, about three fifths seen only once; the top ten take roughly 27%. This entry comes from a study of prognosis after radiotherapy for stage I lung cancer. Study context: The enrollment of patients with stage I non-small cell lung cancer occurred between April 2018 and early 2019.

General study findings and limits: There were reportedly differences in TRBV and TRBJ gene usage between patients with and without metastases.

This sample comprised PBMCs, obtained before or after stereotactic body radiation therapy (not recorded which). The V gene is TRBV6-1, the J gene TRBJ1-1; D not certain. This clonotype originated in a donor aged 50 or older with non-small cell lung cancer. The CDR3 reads CASSLVGEAFF. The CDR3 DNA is TGTGCCAGCAGCCTGGTAGGTGAAGCTTTCTTT.